The clone carrying this TCR beta chain has a single count. This specimen belongs to a study of blood T cell repertoires in COVID-19. The CDR3 extends over 16 amino acids. Trimming stripped 2 bases from V and 0 bases from J, with 14 bases between. CDR1 is SGHRS and CDR2 is YFSETQ in the germline V gene. Profiled with immunoSEQ multiplex PCR; TCRdb holds only in-frame clones, not every one. Among around 150,000 clones listed, approximately 87% were seen once. The origin of this receptor is a middle-aged woman with acute or convalescent COVID-19. Sequencing was carried out using peripheral blood. J is TRBJ1-2 and V is TRBV5-1; no firm D call. The CDR3 nucleotides are TGCGCCAGCAGCTTCGAACAGTCCGCCGCTAACTATGGCTACACCTTC. It is translated as CASSFEQSAANYGYTF.